This entry lists 8 T cell receptor beta chains sequenced from one sample in a study of OX40 agonist ivuxolimab in advanced cancers. The table came from immunoSEQ multiplex PCR; TCRdb's copy has only in-frame clones and leaves some out. The table has about 23,000 clones, roughly 77% seen once. The sequenced sample was CD4+ or CD8+ T cells sorted from blood, obtained in a trial of the OX40 agonist ivuxolimab. All receptors derive from an adult with an advanced solid tumor such as melanoma, head and neck, liver or kidney cancer.

This clone was seen a single time. The V and J genes are TRBV18 and TRBJ1-2, with D possibly TRBD1 on 6 matching bases. Germline V CDR1 and CDR2: KGHSH, LQKENI. This CDR3 comprises 15 residues. Trimming shortened V by 0 bases and J by 4 bases, and 12 bases separated the two germline ends. CDR3 protein: CASSPPGGLSYGYTF. CDR3 bases: TGTGCCAGCTCACCACCGGGGGGGCTTAGCTATGGCTACACCTTC.

The chain recombines TRBV10-2 with TRBJ1-1; D is ambiguous. Trimming stripped 6 bases from V and 6 bases from J, with 8 bases between. The CDR3 covers 11 residues. CDR1 WSHSY and CDR2 SAAADI come from the germline V gene. In DNA, the CDR3 is TGCGCCAGCAGGGGATACGCTGAAGCTTTCTTT. Translated: CASRGYAEAFF.

The J gene is TRBJ2-7, the V gene TRBV5-4; no firm D call. Germline-derived CDR1 and CDR2 are SGHNT and YYREEE (reference sequence). The CDR3 is 13 amino acids. V was cut by 6 bases and J by 2 bases, with 12 bases left in between. As DNA, the CDR3 is TGTGCCAGCAAGCTAGGGAATGCCTACGAGCAGTACTTC. It is translated as CASKLGNAYEQYF.

The chain combines TRBV18 with TRBJ1-1; TRBD1 might be the D (5 bases). Trimming shortened V by 1 base and J by 4 bases, and 13 bases separated the two germline ends. The CDR3 extends over 15 amino acids. CDR1 is KGHSH and CDR2 is LQKENI in the germline V gene. CDR3 sequence: CASSPRGGTGTEAFF. Here the CDR3 DNA reads TGTGCCAGCTCACCACGAGGAGGGACGGGCACTGAAGCTTTCTTT. Full variable domain (rest looked up from reference TRBV18 and TRBJ1-1): NAGVMQNPRHLVRRRGQEARLRCSPMKGHSHVYWYRQLPEEGLKFMVYLQKENIIDESGMPKERFSAEFPKEGPSILRIQQVVRGDSAAYFCASSPRGGTGTEAFFGQGTRLTVV.

As to this clone: Different DNA sequences within this sample yield the same CDR3. V is TRBV28 and J is TRBJ2-7, with 9 bases aligning to TRBD2. There are 13 residues in the CDR3. J lost 1 base, V lost 6 bases, and 1 base had no gene match. The V gene's germline CDR1 is MDHEN and CDR2 SYDVKM. As DNA, the CDR3 is TGTGCCAGCAGGACTAGCGGATCCTACGAGCAGTACTTC. Translation: CASRTSGSYEQYF.

The table lists this clone with a few counts. This chain connects TRBV9 to TRBJ1-5, with D possibly TRBD1 on 6 matching bases. Germline V gene sequence: CDR1 SGDLS, CDR2 YYNGEE. There are 15 residues in the CDR3. The V gene lost 4 bases and the J gene lost 3 bases, with 14 bases spanning the gap. CDR3: CASSPTDSSNQPQHF. CDR3 nucleotides: TGTGCCAGCAGCCCAACGGACAGCTCCAATCAGCCCCAGCATTTT.

The chain couples TRBV30 to TRBJ1-1; 9 nucleotides agree with TRBD1. The CDR3 totals 14 residues. Germline V CDR1 and CDR2: GTSNPN, SVGIG (reference sequence). V lost 3 bases and J lost 4; bases outside the gene matches: 6. For the CDR3, the DNA is TGTGCCTGGAGGGGACAGGGAAGGGTCACTGAAGCTTTCTTT. This codes for CAWRGQGRVTEAFF.

The rearrangement links TRBV6-6 to TRBJ1-2; unclear D gene. CDR1 is MNHNY, CDR2 SVGAGI, per germline (reference sequence). The CDR3 is 13 residues long. Trimming shortened V by 7 bases and J by 2 bases, and 11 bases separated the two germline ends. The CDR3 sequence is CASTQVLNYGYTF. The CDR3 region has the DNA TGTGCCAGCACCCAGGTCCTAAACTATGGCTACACCTTC.